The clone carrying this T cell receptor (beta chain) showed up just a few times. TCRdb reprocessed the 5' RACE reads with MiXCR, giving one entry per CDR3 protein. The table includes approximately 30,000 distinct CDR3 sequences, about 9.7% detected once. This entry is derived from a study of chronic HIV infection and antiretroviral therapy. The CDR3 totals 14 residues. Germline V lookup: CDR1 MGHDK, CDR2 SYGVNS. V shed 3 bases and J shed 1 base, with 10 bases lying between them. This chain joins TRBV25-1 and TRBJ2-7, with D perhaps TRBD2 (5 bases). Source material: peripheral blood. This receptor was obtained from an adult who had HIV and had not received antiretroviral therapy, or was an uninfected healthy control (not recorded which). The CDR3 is CASSEPGVSYEQYF. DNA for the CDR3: TGTGCCAGCAGTGAGCCCGGGGTTTCCTACGAGCAGTACTTC.